Each of the 25 T cell receptor beta chains below was sequenced from the same sample in a study of T cell clonality in common variable immunodeficiency (dated by TCRdb to the mid-2010s). Receptors were amplified or captured by the immunoSEQ multiplex PCR assay. TCRdb provides this immuneACCESS table in a form limited to in-frame rearrangements. Some clones are lacking; in checked studies, under half of them reflect an unresolved V gene, and why the rest are absent is not known. For this sample, under 20,000 clones appear and none is a singleton. 12% of the sample is held by the ten biggest clonotypes. No antigens are known for them. What the study reported, not specific to this receptor: Fewer deletions and N-nucleotide insertions were reportedly observed in CVID TCRbeta sequences, and highly modified clones with 13 or more V deletions were reportedly absent from CVID TCRbeta sequences.

Sequencing was done on a sample of peripheral blood mononuclear cells. Receptors originate from a human donor with common variable immunodeficiency.

In this sample, this clone turned up many times. The read ends 3 residues early relative to the CDR3; the germline J gene fills the gap. The chain recombines TRBV2 with TRBJ1-1; a possible D gene is TRBD1 (5 bases). Looked up from germline, CDR1 is SNHLY and CDR2 is FYNNEI. The CDR3 is 12 residues long. Between the trimmed V and J ends, which lost 5 bases and 7 bases, there was a span of 11 bases. Partial CDR3 DNA: TGTGCCAGCAGTCCTCCCCAGGGTGAA. Its protein product is CASSPPQGE. In full, the CDR3 reads CASSPPQGEAFF.

There are a few counts of this clone. The read comes to an end 3 residues before the CDR3 does, leaving the germline J gene to fill in the end. The chain carries TRBV7-3 and TRBJ2-3; 10 bases fit TRBD1. The CDR3 contains 17 residues. Germline lookup yields CDR1 SGHTA and CDR2 FQGTGA. The J segment lost 6 bases and the V segment lost 0 bases, leaving 9 bases of the junction unmatched. The part of the CDR3 DNA that was read is TGTGCCAGCAGCTTAACCGGGACAGGGGTAACCCATGATACG. Translating it yields CASSLTGTGVTHDT. The whole CDR3 sequence reads CASSLTGTGVTHDTQYF.

Only a few counts were recorded for this clone. The part of the CDR3 DNA that was read is TGTGCCAGCAGCTCCACGTACTACCGTCACAATGAG. Its translation is CASSSTYYRHNE. The CDR3, in full, reads CASSSTYYRHNEQFF. The chain carries TRBV7-9 and TRBJ2-1; unclear D gene. Read data end 3 residues before the CDR3 end; the end is taken from the germline J gene. Germline V gene lookup returns CDR1 SEHNR and CDR2 FQNEAQ (reference sequence). The V and J ends lost 4 bases and 5 bases respectively, with 15 bases between them. The CDR3 sequence is 15 residues long.

CDR3 bases read: TGTGCCAGCTCACCGGACTTACCCTACGAG. Translating it yields CASSPDLPYE. The complete CDR3 protein is CASSPDLPYEQYF. This chain connects TRBV18 to TRBJ2-7, with TRBD2 as a possible D gene (5 bases). Read sequence stops 3 residues before the CDR3 end, and the germline J gene provides the missing end. The CDR3 is 13 residues long. Trimming cost V 3 bases and J 2 bases, with 8 bases left between them. Per germline, CDR1 KGHSH and CDR2 LQKENI.

Comments on this clone: The CDR3 end lies 3 residues beyond the end of the read and is filled in from the germline J gene. The rearrangement joins TRBV20-1 to TRBJ1-1; TRBD1 agrees at 7 bases. CDR1 is DFQATT, CDR2 SNEGSKA, per germline (reference sequence). V gave up 6 bases and J gave up 4 bases; unmatched junction bases: 11. The CDR3 has 14 residues. CDR3 bases read: TGCAGTGCCCGACAGGGAGGGTTGGTCACTGAA. It codes for CSARQGGLVTE. The whole CDR3 is CSARQGGLVTEAFF.

This clone was counted a few times. Read coverage stops 3 residues before the CDR3 terminus; the germline J gene supplies the remainder. The rearrangement joins TRBV20-1 to TRBJ2-7; tentative D call: TRBD2 (7 bases). The CDR3 length is 16 residues. The germline V gene encodes CDR1 DFQATT and CDR2 SNEGSKA (reference sequence). V was trimmed by 3 bases and J by 4 bases, leaving 22 bases between them. The covered CDR3 bases are TGCAGTGCTAGCTGGATCGGGGGGCGTAGCGCTTACGAG. This sequence encodes CSASWIGGRSAYE. The whole CDR3 is CSASWIGGRSAYEQYF.

A few counts support this clone. The CDR3 is CASSGAQGTLHF. The CDR3 bases that were read are TGTGCCAGCTCCGGGGCCCAGGGGACC. The chain links TRBV7-9 to TRBJ1-6; perhaps TRBD1 as D (6 bases). The missing CDR3 end, 3 residues past where the read stops, is filled in from the germline J gene. Germline lookup yields CDR1 SEHNR and CDR2 FQNEAQ (reference sequence). This CDR3 comprises 12 residues.

In regard to this clone: The read falls 3 residues short of the CDR3 end, and the missing part is taken from the germline J gene. This rearrangement joins TRBV20-1 to TRBJ2-5, with 8 bases fitting TRBD1. V was clipped by 5 bases and J by 0 bases; unmatched bases: 11. This CDR3 spans 16 amino acids. Germline assignment: CDR1 DFQATT and CDR2 SNEGSKA (reference sequence). The chain's CDR3 is CSASDRAKQYQETQYF. Partial CDR3 DNA: TGCAGTGCTTCGGACAGGGCTAAGCAGTACCAAGAGACC.

The chain's CDR3 is CASSPLRQGYEQYF. The DNA read from the CDR3 is TGTGCCAGCAGCCCGCTGAGACAGGGGTACGAG. The chain uses TRBV5-5 and TRBJ2-7; 8 positions agree with TRBD1. The observed sequence ends 3 residues before the CDR3 terminus, with the missing tail filled in from the germline J gene. With 4 bases clipped from V and 4 bases from J, the junction kept 7 bases outside the gene matches. The CDR3 has 14 amino acids. Germline CDR1 and CDR2: SGHKS and YYEKEE (reference sequence). Together with reference TRBV5-5 and TRBJ2-7, the CDR3 gives the full variable domain: DAGVTQSPTHLIKTRGQQVTLRCSPISGHKSVSWYQQVLGQGPQFIFQYYEKEERGRGNFPDRFSARQFPNYSSELNVNALLLGDSALYLCASSPLRQGYEQYFGPGTRLTVT.

This clone was counted only a few times. A junction boundary mismatches the germline segment, possibly from a read error. Read sequence stops 3 residues before the CDR3 end, and the germline J gene provides the missing end. The rearrangement uses TRBV7-9 and TRBJ1-1; 7 nucleotides agree with TRBD1. CDR1 is SEHNR, CDR2 FQNEAQ, per germline (reference sequence). The CDR3 totals 14 residues. This CDR3 is CSSSLDRGRNEAFF. CDR3 DNA (partial): TGTTCCAGCAGCTTAGATAGGGGGCGGAATGAA.

This clone showed up just a few times. The sequenced fragment ends 3 residues before the CDR3 boundary, so the rest is inferred from the germline J gene. The chain links TRBV7-2 to TRBJ2-7; a weak D match, TRBD2 (6 bases). Germline assignment: CDR1 SGHTA and CDR2 FQGNSA. This CDR3 spans 15 amino acids. Deletions cut 5 bases from V and 2 bases from J, with 16 bases between. CDR3 sequence: CASSPNPGVAYEQYF. CDR3 bases read: TGTGCCAGCAGCCCAAACCCGGGGGTTGCCTACGAG.

This clone is termed medium-sized. Read sequence stops 3 residues before the CDR3 end, and the germline J gene provides the missing end. J is TRBJ1-2 and V is TRBV3-1 (or the pseudogene TRBV3-2); D gene ambiguous. The germline V and J ends were trimmed by 2 bases and 4 bases, with 8 bases remaining between them. Germline V gene data show CDR1 as LGHDT and CDR2 as YNNKEL (reference sequence). The length of the CDR3 is 13 residues. The CDR3 spells CASSQLQFYGYTF. The part of the CDR3 DNA that was read is TGTGCCAGCAGCCAATTACAGTTCTATGGC.

This clone occurred a few times. The sequence runs out 3 residues before the end of the CDR3; the remainder is reconstructed from the germline J gene. The rearrangement joins TRBV7-9 to TRBJ2-7; D uncertain. The germline V gene has CDR1 SEHNR and CDR2 FQNEAQ (reference sequence). Trimming cost V 5 bases and J 0 bases, with 11 bases left between them. The CDR3 extends over 14 amino acids. The DNA read from the CDR3 is TGTGCCAGCAGCGCCTGGCCCAGCTCCTACGAG. Translating gives CASSAWPSSYE. From start to end, the CDR3 is CASSAWPSSYEQYF.

In this sample, this clone turned up a few times. The read terminates 3 residues before the CDR3 end, so the remaining end is supplied by the germline J gene. This chain joins TRBV7-9 and TRBJ1-2; 9 bases fit TRBD1. The germline gives CDR1 SEHNR, CDR2 FQNEAQ (reference sequence). The J segment lost 3 bases and the V segment lost 5 bases, leaving 7 bases of the junction unmatched. This CDR3 has 15 residues. The sequenced CDR3 bases are TGTGCCAGCAGCCCTCGACAGGGGGTTTACTATGGC. Protein: CASSPRQGVYYG. The CDR3 in full is CASSPRQGVYYGYTF.

A few counts support this clone. From the germline J gene comes the end of the CDR3, since the read stops 3 residues before it. The chain carries TRBV6-1 and TRBJ2-7; D gene uncertain. The ends were cut back, 1 base at V and 0 bases at J, with 7 bases in the middle. Germline V CDR1 and CDR2: MNHNS, SASEGT. CDR3 length equals 14 residues. CDR3 DNA (partial): TGTGCCAGCAGTGAAGGCTACAGCTCCTACGAG. As protein: CASSEGYSSYE. The full CDR3 protein reads CASSEGYSSYEQYF.

This clone showed up just a few times. Read sequence stops 3 residues before the CDR3 end, and the germline J gene provides the missing end. V and J are TRBV6-1 and TRBJ2-7, with 11 bases matching TRBD2. CDR3 length equals 13 residues. Germline V gene lookup returns CDR1 MNHNS and CDR2 SASEGT. J lost 4 bases, V lost 4 bases, and 0 bases had no gene match. CDR3 sequence reads: CASSVAGGYEQYF. Incomplete CDR3 DNA: TGTGCCAGCAGTGTAGCGGGGGGGTACGAG.

This clone occurred many times. The read halts 3 residues ahead of the CDR3 end, with the missing end drawn from the germline J gene. This chain connects TRBV10-3 to TRBJ1-5, with D perhaps TRBD1 (5 bases). V lost 5 bases, J lost 6 bases, and 11 bases lay in between. Germline V gene data show CDR1 as ENHRY and CDR2 as SYGVKD. The CDR3 runs 13 residues. The sequenced part of the CDR3 DNA is TGTGCCATCAGTCAGGGATCGGGTCAGCCC. As protein: CAISQGSGQP. The full CDR3 protein is CAISQGSGQPQHF.

As regards this clone: The read terminates 3 residues before the CDR3 end, so the remaining end is supplied by the germline J gene. The chain couples TRBV5-1 to TRBJ2-7; 7 positions match TRBD1. V was pared by 7 bases and J by 0 bases, with 4 bases of the junction left unmatched. The CDR3 runs 13 residues. CDR1 and CDR2 (germline): SGHRS, YFSETQ. CDR3 sequence reads: CASCRDSSYEQYF. Incomplete CDR3 DNA: TGCGCCAGCTGCCGGGACAGCTCCTACGAG.

This clone was recorded a few times. The read stops 3 residues short of the end of the CDR3; the missing end is completed from the germline J gene. The identical CDR3 is also encoded by other nucleotide sequences in the sample. The chain is built from TRBV19 and TRBJ2-1; 8 nucleotides match TRBD2. V shed 5 bases and J 2 bases; nucleotides not matched to a gene: 8. The CDR3 is 16 residues long. The germline CDR1 and CDR2 sequences are LNHDA and SQIVND (reference sequence). CDR3 bases read: TGTGCCAGTAGTGCCTCCCCAGCGGGGGCCTACAATGAG. It codes for CASSASPAGAYNE. The entire CDR3 is CASSASPAGAYNEQFF.

The sample holds a few counts of this clone. The read stops 3 residues short of the end of the CDR3; the missing end is completed from the germline J gene. The V call is TRBV19, the J call TRBJ2-7; 7 nucleotides match TRBD2. This CDR3 region has 15 residues. V lost 3 bases, J lost 0 bases, and 5 bases stayed unmatched. CDR1 and CDR2 from the germline V gene are LNHDA and SQIVND (reference sequence). The part of the CDR3 DNA that was read is TGTGCCAGTAGTATCTGGGGCGGGGGCTCCTACGAG. It yields the protein CASSIWGGGSYE. The full CDR3 protein reads CASSIWGGGSYEQYF.

Comment on this clone: The sequenced fragment ends 3 residues before the CDR3 boundary, so the rest is inferred from the germline J gene. The chain uses TRBV6-2 or TRBV6-3 and TRBJ1-6; 9 nucleotides line up with TRBD1. CDR1 and CDR2 (germline): MNHEY, SVGEGT. V was pared by 6 bases and J by 8 bases, with 5 bases of the junction left unmatched. CDR3 size: 14 residues. Here the CDR3 reads CASSSHRGHSPLHF. The CDR3 bases that were read are TGTGCCAGCAGCTCGCACAGGGGGCATTCACCC.

The sequenced part of the CDR3 DNA is TGTGCCAGCAGTGAAAGGAAGCAGGGGGAACAGCCC. It yields the protein CASSERKQGEQP. The whole CDR3 protein is CASSERKQGEQPQHF. The gene calls are TRBV6-1 and TRBJ1-5; 7 positions match TRBD1. The read ends 3 residues shy of where the CDR3 ends; the end is completed using the germline J gene. Germline assignment: CDR1 MNHNS and CDR2 SASEGT. Losses at the gene ends were 2 bases for V and 7 bases for J; bases not matched to a gene: 8. The CDR3 covers 15 residues.

A word on this clone: The CDR3 end lies 3 residues beyond the end of the read and is filled in from the germline J gene. The V gene is TRBV29-1, the J gene TRBJ1-2; D call uncertain. The CDR3 is 14 amino acids. Germline V lookup: CDR1 SQVTM, CDR2 ANQGSEA. Between the trimmed V and J ends, which lost 0 bases and 4 bases, there was a span of 12 bases. The CDR3 protein is CSVEEVGSGYGYTF. The CDR3 DNA, read in part, is TGCAGCGTTGAAGAAGTCGGGAGCGGCTATGGC.

This clone was counted a few times. The read halts 3 residues ahead of the CDR3 end, with the missing end drawn from the germline J gene. The J gene is TRBJ2-7, the V gene TRBV19; 10 positions agree with TRBD1. Germline V lookup: CDR1 LNHDA, CDR2 SQIVND (reference sequence). Trimming at V came to 5 bases and at J to 2 bases, leaving 3 bases not matched to a gene. This CDR3 spans 14 amino acids. The CDR3 is CASSAGTGAYEQYF. The CDR3 bases that were read are TGTGCCAGTAGTGCCGGGACAGGGGCCTACGAG.

With regard to this clone: A junction boundary mismatches the germline segment, possibly from a read error. Read coverage stops 3 residues before the CDR3 terminus; the germline J gene supplies the remainder. This sequence joins TRBV13 and TRBJ2-5; a weak D match, TRBD2 (6 bases). CDR1 PRHDT and CDR2 FYEKMQ come from the germline V gene (reference sequence). The CDR3 spans 16 residues. The CDR3 region is CASSLGRRGGGETQYF. The covered CDR3 bases are TGTGCCAGCAGCCTAGGCCGGAGGGGAGGAGGGGAGACC.